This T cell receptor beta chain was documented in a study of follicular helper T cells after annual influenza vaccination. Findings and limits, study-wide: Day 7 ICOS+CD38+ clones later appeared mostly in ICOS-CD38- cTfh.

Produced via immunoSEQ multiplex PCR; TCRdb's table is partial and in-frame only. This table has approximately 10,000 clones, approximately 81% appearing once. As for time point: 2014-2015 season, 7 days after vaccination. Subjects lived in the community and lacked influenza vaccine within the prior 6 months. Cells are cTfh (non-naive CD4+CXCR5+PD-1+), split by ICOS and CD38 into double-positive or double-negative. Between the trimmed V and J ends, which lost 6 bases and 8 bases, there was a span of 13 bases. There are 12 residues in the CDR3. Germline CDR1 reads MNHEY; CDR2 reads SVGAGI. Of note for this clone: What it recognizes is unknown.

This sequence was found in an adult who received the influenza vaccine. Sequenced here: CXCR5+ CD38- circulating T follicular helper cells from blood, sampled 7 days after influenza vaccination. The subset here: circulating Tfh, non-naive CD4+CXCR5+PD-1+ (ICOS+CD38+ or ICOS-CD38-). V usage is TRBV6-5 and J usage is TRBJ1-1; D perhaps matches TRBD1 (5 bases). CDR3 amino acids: CASRHRDGEAFF. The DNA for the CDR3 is TGTGCCAGCAGGCACCGGGACGGAGAAGCTTTCTTT.